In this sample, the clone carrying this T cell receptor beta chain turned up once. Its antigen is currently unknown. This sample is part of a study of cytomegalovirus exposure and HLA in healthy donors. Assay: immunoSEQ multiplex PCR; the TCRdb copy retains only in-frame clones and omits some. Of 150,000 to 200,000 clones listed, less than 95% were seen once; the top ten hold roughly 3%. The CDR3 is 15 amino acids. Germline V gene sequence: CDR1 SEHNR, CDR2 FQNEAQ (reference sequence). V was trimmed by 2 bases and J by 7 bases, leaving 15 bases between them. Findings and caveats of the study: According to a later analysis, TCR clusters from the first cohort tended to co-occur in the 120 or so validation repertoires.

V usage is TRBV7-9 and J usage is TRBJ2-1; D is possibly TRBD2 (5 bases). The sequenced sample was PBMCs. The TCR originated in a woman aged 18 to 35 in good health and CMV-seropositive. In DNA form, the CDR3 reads TGTGCCAGCAGCTTAAGTGGCGGGTTCGCAAATGAGCAGTTCTTC. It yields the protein CASSLSGGFANEQFF.